These 13 T cell receptor beta chains came from one sample sequenced in a study of T cell therapy after organ transplantation. The time point is: 20-29 weeks after completion of therapy. TCRdb keeps only in-frame clones here, not all; method: immunoSEQ multiplex PCR. The sample yields more than 1,500 clones, roughly 86% seen once. These receptors are not linked to any known antigen. The source was CD8+ T cells from blood, collected after autologous CMV-specific T cell therapy. These TCRs come from a human patient who had received a solid organ transplant and had CMV disease. Some T cells may be supplied by the graft donor.

The chain joins TRBV9 to TRBJ2-4; either TRBD1 or TRBD2 may supply D (5 bases each). The CDR3 runs to 19 residues. V shed 0 bases and J shed 0 bases, with 19 bases lying between them. CDR1 is SGDLS and CDR2 is YYNGEE in the germline V gene. CDR3 DNA sequence: TGTGCCAGCAGCGTAGGAGGCAGGGAGAGGATTGGAGCCAAAAACATTCAGTACTTC. This encodes CASSVGGRERIGAKNIQYF.

The rearrangement links TRBV12-5 to TRBJ2-6, with a possible D match to TRBD1 (5 bases). Between the trimmed V and J ends, which lost 5 bases and 5 bases, there was a span of 22 bases. Germline V lookup: CDR1 LGHNT, CDR2 FRNRAP. The CDR3 covers 18 residues. The CDR3 loop reads CASGPTCAGQSRANVLTF. The CDR3 bases are TGTGCTAGTGGTCCCACGTGTGCAGGACAAAGTCGGGCCAACGTCCTGACTTTC.

The chain employs TRBV5-4 and TRBJ2-7, with 7 bases that match TRBD2. This CDR3 contains 15 residues. The J segment lost 2 bases and the V segment lost 3 bases, leaving 8 bases of the junction unmatched. CDR1 and CDR2 from the germline V gene are SGHNT and YYREEE (reference sequence). The CDR3 region is CASSWGTTRTYEQYF. CDR3 in DNA: TGTGCCAGCAGCTGGGGGACTACCCGGACCTACGAGCAGTACTTC.

Turning to this clone: Other nucleotide sequences in the sample specify the same CDR3. The chain uses TRBV5-1 and TRBJ2-7, with D unclear. Germline CDR1 and CDR2: SGHRS and YFSETQ. The CDR3 is made up of 13 amino acids. The V and J ends lost 1 base and 7 bases respectively, with 12 bases between them. The CDR3: CASSLWTLGEQYF. CDR3 in DNA: TGCGCCAGCAGCTTGTGGACGCTAGGTGAGCAGTACTTC.

The gene calls are TRBV11-1 and TRBJ2-7; perhaps TRBD2 as D (6 bases). CDR3 length equals 15 residues. Per germline, CDR1 SGHAT and CDR2 FQDESV (reference sequence). V was pared by 2 bases and J by 7 bases, with 18 bases between. CDR3 sequence (DNA): TGTGCCAGCAGCTTATACGGGGGACCGAAAGTTGAGCAGTACTTC. Encoded protein: CASSLYGGPKVEQYF.

The genes are TRBV7-6 and TRBJ1-1; TRBD1 agrees at 8 bases. V was pared by 2 bases and J by 6 bases, with 8 bases of the junction left unmatched. Germline values: CDR1 SGHVS, CDR2 FNYEAQ. This CDR3 has 15 residues. The CDR3 sequence: CASSLQGAPRAEAFF. The CDR3 DNA sequence: TGTGCCAGCAGCTTACAGGGGGCCCCCAGGGCTGAAGCTTTCTTT.

The chain links TRBV19 to TRBJ2-1; 13 nucleotides line up with TRBD2. The CDR3 is 16 residues long. Germline V CDR1 and CDR2: LNHDA, SQIVND (reference sequence). V lost 1 base to trimming and J lost 4 bases; unmatched junction nucleotides: 1. CDR3 nucleotide sequence: TGTGCCAGTAGTATAGTGGGACTAGCGGGGTACAATGAGCAGTTCTTC. The encoded protein is CASSIVGLAGYNEQFF.

The chain links TRBV4-2 to TRBJ1-6; no clear D gene. The ends were cut back, 4 bases at V and 6 bases at J, with 7 bases in the middle. Germline loops: CDR1 LGHNA, CDR2 YNFKEQ. CDR3 size: 13 residues. The CDR3 bases are TGTGCCAGCAGCCTGGCCCTTAATTCACCCCTCCACTTT. Amino acid sequence: CASSLALNSPLHF.

This clone was seen only once. The chain joins TRBV5-1 to TRBJ1-1, with TRBD1 as a possible D gene (6 bases). Trimming pared 0 bases from V and 4 bases from J, leaving 16 bases between. This CDR3 contains 16 residues. Looked up from germline, CDR1 is SGHRS and CDR2 is YFSETQ. The chain's CDR3 is CASSLDLTGSGTEAFF. For the CDR3, the DNA is TGCGCCAGCAGCTTGGACCTTACAGGGAGTGGCACTGAAGCTTTCTTT.

The chain uses TRBV7-2 and TRBJ2-7, with TRBD1 matching over 7 bases. Trimming removed 3 bases from V and 2 bases from J; junction bases left unmatched: 1. Germline loops: CDR1 SGHTA, CDR2 FQGNSA. The CDR3 totals 13 residues. CDR3 residues: CASSLTGTYEQYF. The DNA of the CDR3 is TGTGCCAGCAGCTTGACAGGGACCTACGAGCAGTACTTC.

This sequence joins TRBV27 and TRBJ1-2, with D possibly being TRBD1 (6 bases). The CDR3 is 13 amino acids. Per germline, CDR1 MNHEY and CDR2 SMNVEV (reference sequence). V lost 3 bases, J lost 8 bases, and 13 bases lay in between. This CDR3 is CASSFTGFSGYTF. The CDR3 nucleotides read TGTGCCAGCAGTTTCACAGGGTTTTCGGGCTACACCTTC.

The chain is built from TRBV30 and TRBJ2-2, with unresolved D. CDR1 GTSNPN and CDR2 SVGIG come from the germline V gene (reference sequence). This CDR3 has 13 residues. V was clipped by 2 bases and J by 6 bases, with 10 bases between them. The CDR3 sequence: CAWSSTLAGELFF. The CDR3 region has the DNA TGTGCCTGGAGTTCAACCCTTGCCGGGGAGCTGTTTTTT.

The chain couples TRBV7-9 to TRBJ1-1; D not resolved. Germline V gives CDR1 SEHNR, CDR2 FQNEAQ (reference sequence). The CDR3 length is 13 residues. The V end was cut by 5 bases, the J end by 8 bases, with 15 bases between. The CDR3 bases are TGTGCCAGCAGCCGTGGGCGTGGGCCCGAAGCTTTCTTT. Residues: CASSRGRGPEAFF. The variable domain in full, completed from reference TRBV7-9 and TRBJ1-1, reads DTGVSQNPRHKITKRGQNVTFRCDPISEHNRLYWYRQTLGQGPEFLTYFQNEAQLEKSRLLSDRFSAERPKGSFSTLEIQRTEQGDSAMYLCASSRGRGPEAFFGQGTRLTVV.